Listed below are T cell receptor beta chains from one sample, sequenced in a study of blood T cell repertoires in COVID-19. Generated by immunoSEQ multiplex PCR, the TCRdb table keeps only in-frame clones and is missing some. The sample yields 100,000 to 150,000 clones, 70% to 90% seen once. Sequencing was performed on peripheral blood. These receptors came from a man aged 65 to 85 with active COVID-19. CDR3s leave out the opening cysteine and the closing phenylalanine or tryptophan. A D gene is named only where the DNA matches it firmly. Clone sizes are given selectively: once, few, many, or a class where the clone is expanded.

TRBJ1-1 TRBV10-3 . . AISEFQMNTEAF
TRBJ1-2 TRBV4-1 . TRBD1 ASSQGWQGAGGYT
TRBJ1-6 TRBV28 . . ASSLDNRASPLH
TRBJ2-7 TRBV12-3/TRBV12-4 . . ASSSGGGEQY
TRBJ2-3 TRBV4-1 few TRBD2 ASSRTSGRAAPQY
TRBJ2-2 TRBV19 . TRBD1 ASGDRVDGELF
TRBJ2-3 TRBV2 . TRBD1 ASSEIWGQHLSTDTQY
TRBJ2-7 TRBV6-5 . TRBD1 ASRGWDRDYEQY
TRBJ1-2 TRBV27 once TRBD1 ASGSGQHYGYT
TRBJ2-7 TRBV28 . TRBD2 ASSSGLAGVYEQY
TRBJ2-7 TRBV6-5 . TRBD2 ASSYRLAGDEQY
TRBJ1-4 TRBV28 . . ASSSANEKLF
TRBJ1-5 TRBV9 . TRBD1 ASSAGDREDQPQH
TRBJ2-3 TRBV24-1 . TRBD1 ATSDGGRDRGRDTQY
TRBJ2-3 TRBV19 . TRBD2 ASSIGTRSTDTQY
TRBJ2-7 TRBV19 . . ASSIGATSNEQY
TRBJ1-1 TRBV2 . . ASRYGGNIEAF
TRBJ2-5 TRBV7-2 . TRBD2 ASSSLTSGSAEETQY
TRBJ2-7 TRBV27 . . ASSSELTPYEQY
TRBJ2-7 TRBV5-1 . TRBD1 ASSLDRVYRQY
TRBJ1-4 TRBV5-1 . . ASSFGGLATNEKLF
TRBJ1-1 TRBV18 . . ASSPGKNTEAF
TRBJ2-7 TRBV6-5 . . ATQGGSSYEQY
TRBJ2-7 TRBV2 few TRBD1 ASSFGTGAYEQY
TRBJ1-2 TRBV6-5 . . ASSRDRSNYGYT